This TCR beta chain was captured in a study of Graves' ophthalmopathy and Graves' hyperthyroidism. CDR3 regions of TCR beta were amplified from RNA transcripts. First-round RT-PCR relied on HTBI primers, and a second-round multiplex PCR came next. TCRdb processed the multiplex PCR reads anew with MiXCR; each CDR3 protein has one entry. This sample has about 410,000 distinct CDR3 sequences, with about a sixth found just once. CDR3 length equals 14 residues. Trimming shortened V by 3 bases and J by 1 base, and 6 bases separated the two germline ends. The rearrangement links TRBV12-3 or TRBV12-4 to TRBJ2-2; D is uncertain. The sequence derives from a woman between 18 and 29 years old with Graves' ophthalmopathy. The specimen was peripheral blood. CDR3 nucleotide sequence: TGTGCCAGCAGTTTTTGGCAGAACACCGGGGAGCTGTTTTTT. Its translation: CASSFWQNTGELFF.